The T cell receptor (beta chain) described here comes from a study of identical twins. The CDR3 covers 13 residues. Trimming took 7 bases from V and 5 from J; bases not matched to a gene: 5. Germline V gene sequence: CDR1 LNHNV, CDR2 YYDKDF (reference sequence). TCRdb fed the 5' RACE reads into MiXCR, producing one record per CDR3 protein. The repertoire holds 650,000 to 750,000 distinct CDR3 sequences, with approximately 21% as singletons. This clonotype was counted between two and nine times. The antigen is undetermined. Whole-study results and caveats: Twins shared beta out-of-frame sequences in excess, but this excess was weaker.

This sample also belongs to another study, concerning T cells expressing NK-cell markers. That publication notes: Investigators obtained TCR beta repertoires from sorted CD3+CD56+NKG2C+, CD3+CD56+NKG2C- and CD3+CD56-NKG2C+ T cells. The sequencing cohort of eight donors included seven HCMV-seropositive individuals and one seronegative individual.

Sequences were obtained from PBMCs. The receptor was isolated from a woman aged 18 to 35 in good health. The chain links TRBV15 to TRBJ1-5, with TRBD1 matching over 7 bases. CDR3 residues: CATTRDRDQPQHF. In DNA form, the CDR3 reads TGTGCCACCACCAGGGACAGAGATCAGCCCCAGCATTTT.